This TCR beta chain was documented in a study of T-cell memory formation after mild COVID-19. Whole-study findings and limits: In pre-infection memory, a portion of responding clones appeared, which suggested that cross-reactive memory joined. Second-wave clones peaking on day 37 lacked confirmed SARS-CoV-2 specificity.

In TCRdb, the 5' RACE reads were re-called with MiXCR into one record per CDR3 protein. The sample has 470,000 or so distinct CDR3 sequences, about 19% seen once. The CDR3 is made up of 14 amino acids. Germline V lookup: CDR1 SGHRS, CDR2 YFSETQ. With 8 bases removed from V and 2 bases from J, the gap between germline ends came to 13 bases. Comments on this clonotype: The antigen remains unidentified.

This clonotype was sampled from an adult woman who had mild COVID-19 (a few samples of this study predate the infection). Cell type and time point are not known. Sequenced: PBMCs or a T cell subset sorted from them (not recorded which). The chain carries TRBV5-1 and TRBJ2-2; no reliable D call. The CDR3 spells CASLGPSNTGELFF. DNA for the CDR3: TGCGCCAGTTTGGGCCCCTCAAACACCGGGGAGCTGTTTTTT.